The 27 T cell receptor beta chains reported below all come from one sample, sequenced in a study of blood T cell repertoires in COVID-19. The repertoire was sequenced with immunoSEQ multiplex PCR; TCRdb's copy has only in-frame clones and lacks some. Of some 390,000 clones listed, 75% to 90% are singletons. Material for sequencing was PBMCs or T cells enriched from blood (not recorded which). These receptors were collected from a young man who had recovered from COVID-19.

This chain uses TRBV28 with TRBJ1-1; 8 positions agree with TRBD1. V dropped 2 bases and J dropped 1; count of bases not matched to a gene: 9. This CDR3 region has 17 residues. Germline V gene sequence: CDR1 MDHEN, CDR2 SYDVKM. The CDR3 DNA sequence: TGTGCCAGCAGTTTAAGTCTGTATGGACAGGGGAACACTGAAGCTTTCTTT. It codes for CASSLSLYGQGNTEAFF. The whole variable domain, filled in from reference TRBV28 and TRBJ1-1, reads DVKVTQSSRYLVKRTGEKVFLECVQDMDHENMFWYRQDPGLGLRLIYFSYDVKMKEKGDIPEGYSVSREKKERFSLILESASTNQTSMYLCASSLSLYGQGNTEAFFGQGTRLTVV.

The V gene is TRBV14, the J gene TRBJ2-7; 7 bases fit TRBD1. The CDR3 runs 14 residues. Germline CDR1 is SGHDN and CDR2 is FVKESK. V dropped 1 base and J dropped 7; count of bases not matched to a gene: 7. In DNA, the CDR3 is TGTGCCAGCAGCCAAGTGAGAGGGGGCGGAGAGCAGTACTTC. Translated: CASSQVRGGGEQYF.

This chain connects TRBV13 to TRBJ1-3; TRBD1 agrees at 7 bases. Germline V lookup: CDR1 PRHDT, CDR2 FYEKMQ (reference sequence). V lost 5 bases, J lost 0 bases, and 4 bases stayed unmatched. This CDR3 contains 15 residues. CDR3 in amino acids: CASSPGQNSGNTIYF. CDR3 sequence (DNA): TGTGCCAGCAGCCCGGGACAGAACTCTGGAAACACCATATATTTT.

The chain carries TRBV9 and TRBJ2-2, with 10 bases matching TRBD2. Losses at the gene ends were 0 bases for V and 8 bases for J; bases not matched to a gene: 4. CDR3 length equals 15 residues. Germline V gene data show CDR1 as SGDLS and CDR2 as YYNGEE. This CDR3 is CASSVATSGTGELFF. CDR3 coding DNA: TGTGCCAGCAGCGTAGCTACTAGCGGGACAGGGGAGCTGTTTTTT.

The chain employs TRBV7-9 and TRBJ2-2, with 13 bases identical to TRBD2. The CDR3 covers 18 residues. In germline, CDR1 is SEHNR, CDR2 FQNEAQ (reference sequence). V was pared by 5 bases and J by 6 bases, with 12 bases of the junction left unmatched. CDR3 DNA: TGTGCCAGCAGCCGCGGACTAGCGGGAGTATCGTACTCCGGGGAGCTGTTTTTT. The encoded protein is CASSRGLAGVSYSGELFF.

This chain joins TRBV18 and TRBJ1-6; D remains ambiguous. CDR1 is KGHSH, CDR2 LQKENI, per germline. The CDR3 sequence is 15 residues long. Trimming removed 2 bases from V and 5 bases from J, with 10 bases in between. The CDR3 here is CASSPFGEDNSPLHF. Here the CDR3 DNA reads TGTGCCAGCTCACCATTCGGGGAAGATAATTCACCCCTCCACTTT.

Points on this clone: Additional DNA sequences in this sample encode the identical CDR3. This rearrangement joins TRBV7-9 to TRBJ1-5, with D tentatively TRBD1 (6 bases). V was pared by 1 base and J by 1 base, with 8 bases between. The CDR3 has 15 residues. Germline V lookup: CDR1 SEHNR, CDR2 FQNEAQ (reference sequence). CDR3 sequence reads: CASSLDRGSNQPQHF. CDR3 in DNA: TGTGCCAGCAGCTTAGATAGGGGGAGCAATCAGCCCCAGCATTTT.

This rearrangement joins TRBV28 to TRBJ2-7, with 11 bases fitting TRBD2. Germline V CDR1 and CDR2: MDHEN, SYDVKM. Unmatched junction bases numbered 14, after V lost 6 bases and J lost 7 bases. This CDR3 region has 16 residues. CDR3 coding DNA: TGTGCCAGCAGCGTCTTAGCGGGAGGGGGCTACTTGGAGCAGTACTTC. It yields the protein CASSVLAGGGYLEQYF.

This chain joins TRBV5-4 and TRBJ1-2; D is perhaps TRBD1 (5 bases). The germline gives CDR1 SGHNT, CDR2 YYREEE (reference sequence). V was pared by 4 bases and J by 4 bases, with 14 bases between. The CDR3 is 14 residues long. The CDR3 nucleotides read TGTGCCAGCAGCGGTCAGGACAATCGCTATGGCTACACCTTC. Translated: CASSGQDNRYGYTF.

The gene calls are TRBV7-3 and TRBJ2-2, with 7 bases matching TRBD1. V lost 4 bases and J lost 6; bases outside the gene matches: 11. The CDR3 covers 16 residues. The germline V gene has CDR1 SGHTA and CDR2 FQGTGA. DNA for the CDR3: TGTGCCAGCAGCTACGGGGCGCCAGGGGGTTCCGGGGAGCTGTTTTTT. Translation: CASSYGAPGGSGELFF.

The V call is TRBV4-1, the J call TRBJ2-1; 10 nucleotides align to TRBD2. V shed 4 bases and J 6 bases; nucleotides not matched to a gene: 6. CDR1 and CDR2 (germline): MGHRA, YSYEKL. CDR3 size: 15 residues. The CDR3: CASSRLAGVFNEQFF. For the CDR3, the DNA is TGCGCCAGCAGCCGCCTAGCGGGAGTCTTCAATGAGCAGTTCTTC.

DNA of the CDR3: TGTGCCAGCAGTAGGACAGGGGACTCTGGAAACACCATATATTTT. Encoded protein: CASSRTGDSGNTIYF. The V gene is TRBV6-5, the J gene TRBJ1-3; the match to TRBD1 covers 9 bases. There are 15 residues in the CDR3. CDR1 is MNHEY, CDR2 SVGAGI, per germline. V shed 5 bases, J shed 0 bases, and the junction held 2 bases outside the gene matches.

V is TRBV21-1 and J is TRBJ2-2; the table's D call TRBD1 went unverified against the DNA. TRBV21-1 represents a pseudogene. The CDR3 is 16 residues long. The CDR3 DNA sequence: TGTGCCAGCAGCAACCGGGGCAGGGGTCGCGCCGGGGAGCTGTTTTTT. As protein: CASSNRGRGRAGELFF.

This clone was seen a handful of times. The V call is TRBV3-1 (or the pseudogene TRBV3-2), the J call TRBJ1-2, with 8 nucleotides matching TRBD1. In germline, CDR1 is LGHDT, CDR2 YNNKEL (reference sequence). V dropped 3 bases and J dropped 5; count of bases not matched to a gene: 2. This CDR3 contains 13 residues. DNA of the CDR3: TGTGCCAGCAGCCATAGACAGGGGTATGGCTACACCTTC. As protein: CASSHRQGYGYTF.

This chain links TRBV7-9 with TRBJ2-7; 8 positions match TRBD2. J lost 2 bases, V lost 4 bases, and 10 bases had no gene match. This CDR3 has 16 residues. The V gene's germline CDR1 is SEHNR and CDR2 FQNEAQ (reference sequence). This chain's CDR3 is CASSSPISGEAYEQYF. The CDR3, as DNA: TGTGCCAGCAGCTCACCGATTAGCGGGGAAGCCTACGAGCAGTACTTC.

The V gene is TRBV7-2, the J gene TRBJ2-7, with 7 bases lining up with TRBD1. The CDR3 length is 14 residues. V gave up 5 bases and J gave up 5 bases; unmatched junction bases: 9. Germline assignment: CDR1 SGHTA and CDR2 FQGNSA. This CDR3 is CASSLGTAVHEQYF. Here the CDR3 DNA reads TGTGCCAGCAGCCTCGGGACAGCCGTCCACGAGCAGTACTTC. The variable domain in full, completed from reference TRBV7-2 and TRBJ2-7, reads GAGVSQSPSNKVTEKGKDVELRCDPISGHTALYWYRQSLGQGLEFLIYFQGNSAPDKSGLPSDRFSAERTGGSVSTLTIQRTQQEDSAVYLCASSLGTAVHEQYFGPGTRLTVT.

V and J are TRBV9 and TRBJ2-3, with 8 bases fitting TRBD2. The germline V gene encodes CDR1 SGDLS and CDR2 YYNGEE. Trimming at V came to 3 bases and at J to 3 bases, leaving 6 bases not matched to a gene. The CDR3 sequence is 15 residues long. CDR3 loop: CASSGSGAGTDTQYF. The CDR3 DNA reads TGTGCCAGCAGCGGTAGCGGGGCCGGGACAGATACGCAGTATTTT.

V gene TRBV5-4 combines with J gene TRBJ1-3, with 7 bases that match TRBD1. The V gene end was trimmed by 4 bases and the J gene end by 0 bases; junction bases not matched to a gene: 4. The CDR3 runs to 15 residues. The germline V gene encodes CDR1 SGHNT and CDR2 YYREEE (reference sequence). The CDR3 region has the DNA TGTGCCAGCAGCGACAGACAGGGCTCTGGAAACACCATATATTTT. It is translated as CASSDRQGSGNTIYF.

A few counts support this clone. The chain is built from TRBV18 and TRBJ1-1, with TRBD1 identical over 7 bases. This CDR3 contains 13 residues. From germline, CDR1 is KGHSH and CDR2 LQKENI. V gave up 5 bases and J gave up 1 base; unmatched junction bases: 1. CDR3 in DNA: TGTGCCAGCTCAAGGACAGGGAACACTGAAGCTTTCTTT. It translates to CASSRTGNTEAFF.

The chain links TRBV10-1 to TRBJ2-5; weak D call: TRBD2 (6 bases). The CDR3 spans 15 residues. The germline gives CDR1 WNHNN, CDR2 SYGVQD (reference sequence). V was trimmed by 0 bases and J by 5 bases, leaving 13 bases between them. The CDR3 coding sequence is TGCGCCAGCAGTGAGTCATCCGGGGGTGGGGAGACCCAGTACTTC. Its translation: CASSESSGGGETQYF.

This sequence joins TRBV4-2 and TRBJ2-1; D not resolved. V lost 1 base to trimming and J lost 8 bases, with 9 bases between them. This CDR3 has 13 residues. The V gene's germline CDR1 is LGHNA and CDR2 YNFKEQ. The CDR3 here is CASSQVVSDEQFF. Here the CDR3 DNA reads TGTGCCAGCAGCCAAGTAGTCAGCGATGAGCAGTTCTTC.

This chain joins TRBV6-4 and TRBJ1-5; D not certain. The V end lost 0 bases, the J end lost 2 bases, and 14 bases lay between the germline ends. This CDR3 contains 17 residues. Germline CDR1 MRHNA, CDR2 SNTAGT. CDR3 loop: CASSDSNQQQRNQPQHF. The CDR3 bases are TGTGCCAGCAGTGACTCGAATCAGCAACAGCGCAATCAGCCCCAGCATTTT.

The V gene is TRBV28, the J gene TRBJ1-1, with D unclear. Deletions cut 8 bases from V and 7 bases from J, with 17 bases between. The CDR3 is 13 amino acids. The germline V gene encodes CDR1 MDHEN and CDR2 SYDVKM. CDR3 bases: TGTGCCAGCGCCCCCCTGGGCCACCGTGAAGCTTTCTTT. As protein: CASAPLGHREAFF.

The V and J genes are TRBV6-5 and TRBJ1-2; no clear D gene. The CDR3 length is 11 residues. Looked up from germline, CDR1 is MNHEY and CDR2 is SVGAGI. V lost 7 bases and J lost 8, with 11 bases in between. Here the CDR3 reads CASTRYLGYTF. The CDR3 DNA sequence: TGTGCCAGCACTAGATATCTCGGCTACACCTTC.

The chain employs TRBV10-3 and TRBJ1-2; D uncertain. The CDR3 sequence is 13 residues long. Germline CDR1 ENHRY, CDR2 SYGVKD. Trimming took 4 bases from V and 8 from J, leaving 14 bases between them. This chain's CDR3 is CAISGSSKNGYTF. The CDR3 bases are TGTGCCATCAGTGGTAGCAGCAAAAACGGCTACACCTTC.

CDR3 in amino acids: CASSVGREETQYF. For the CDR3, the DNA is TGCGCCAGCAGCGTGGGACGGGAAGAGACCCAGTACTTC. V and J are TRBV5-1 and TRBJ2-5, with D possibly called TRBD1 or TRBD2 (5 bases each). CDR1 is SGHRS, CDR2 YFSETQ, per germline. The CDR3 covers 13 residues. Trimming shortened V by 4 bases and J by 3 bases, and 10 bases separated the two germline ends.

V gene TRBV5-6 combines with J gene TRBJ2-2; 7 nucleotides agree with TRBD1. In germline, CDR1 is SGHDT, CDR2 YYEEEE. CDR3 length: 16 residues. The V and J ends lost 4 bases and 0 bases, in that order; junction bases with no gene match: 6. DNA of the CDR3: TGTGCCAGCAGCGGCACAGGGGCTCCGAACACCGGGGAGCTGTTTTTT. Residues: CASSGTGAPNTGELFF.